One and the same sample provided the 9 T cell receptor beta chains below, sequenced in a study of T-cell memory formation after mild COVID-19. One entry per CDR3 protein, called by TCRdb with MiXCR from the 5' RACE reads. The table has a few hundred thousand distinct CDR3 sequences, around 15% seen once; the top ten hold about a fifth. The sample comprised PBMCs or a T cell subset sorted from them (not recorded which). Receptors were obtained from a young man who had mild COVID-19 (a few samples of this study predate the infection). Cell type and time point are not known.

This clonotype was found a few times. CDR3 in amino acids: CASSLGRLAVTYEQYF. For the CDR3, the DNA is TGTGCCAGCAGCTTGGGGCGACTAGCGGTTACCTACGAGCAGTACTTC. The chain links TRBV11-2 to TRBJ2-7, with TRBD2 matching over 9 bases. The CDR3 consists of 16 residues. CDR1 and CDR2 (germline): SGHAT, FQNNGV. The V and J ends lost 3 bases and 2 bases, in that order; junction bases with no gene match: 8.

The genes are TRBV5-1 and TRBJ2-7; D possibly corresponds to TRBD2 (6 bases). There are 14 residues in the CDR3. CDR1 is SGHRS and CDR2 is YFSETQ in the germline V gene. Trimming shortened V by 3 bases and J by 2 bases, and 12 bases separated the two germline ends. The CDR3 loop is CASSSGTHTYEQYF. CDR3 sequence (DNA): TGCGCCAGCAGCTCAGGGACTCACACCTACGAGCAGTACTTC.

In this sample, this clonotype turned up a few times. In DNA form, the CDR3 reads TGCAGCGTTGTGATCTCGGGGGCCTACGAGCAGTACTTC. Translation: CSVVISGAYEQYF. V is TRBV29-1 and J is TRBJ2-7; D is possibly TRBD2 (6 bases). The germline V gene encodes CDR1 SQVTM and CDR2 ANQGSEA. The CDR3 spans 13 residues. The ends were cut back, 4 bases at V and 2 bases at J, with 12 bases in the middle.

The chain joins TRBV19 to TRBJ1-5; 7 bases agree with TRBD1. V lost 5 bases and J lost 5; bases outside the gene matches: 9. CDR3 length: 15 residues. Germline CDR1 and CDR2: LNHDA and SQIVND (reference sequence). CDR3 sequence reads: CASSLRDRLDQPQHF. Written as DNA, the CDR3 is TGTGCCAGTAGTCTCCGGGACAGACTTGATCAGCCCCAGCATTTT.

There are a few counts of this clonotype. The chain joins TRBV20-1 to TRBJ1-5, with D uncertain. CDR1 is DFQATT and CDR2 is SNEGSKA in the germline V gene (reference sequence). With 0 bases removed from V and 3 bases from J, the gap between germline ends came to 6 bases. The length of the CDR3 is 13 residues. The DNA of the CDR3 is TGCAGTGCTAGAGATGACCCCAATCAGCCCCAGCATTTT. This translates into CSARDDPNQPQHF.

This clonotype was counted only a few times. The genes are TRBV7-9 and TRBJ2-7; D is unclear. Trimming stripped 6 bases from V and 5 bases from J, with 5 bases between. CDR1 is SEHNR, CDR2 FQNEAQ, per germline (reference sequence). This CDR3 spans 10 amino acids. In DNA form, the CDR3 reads TGTGCCAGCAGTCCCCACGAGCAGTACTTC. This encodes CASSPHEQYF.

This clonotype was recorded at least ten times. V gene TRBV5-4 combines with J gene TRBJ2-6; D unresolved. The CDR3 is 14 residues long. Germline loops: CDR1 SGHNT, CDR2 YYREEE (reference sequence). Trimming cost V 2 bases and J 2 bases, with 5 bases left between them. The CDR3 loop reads CASSFGPGANVLTF. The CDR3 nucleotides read TGTGCCAGCAGCTTCGGGCCTGGGGCCAACGTCCTGACTTTC.

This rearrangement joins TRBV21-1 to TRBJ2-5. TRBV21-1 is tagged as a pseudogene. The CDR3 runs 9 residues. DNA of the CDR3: TGTGCCAGGAGATCGTTCGGGTACTTC. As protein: CARRSFGYF.

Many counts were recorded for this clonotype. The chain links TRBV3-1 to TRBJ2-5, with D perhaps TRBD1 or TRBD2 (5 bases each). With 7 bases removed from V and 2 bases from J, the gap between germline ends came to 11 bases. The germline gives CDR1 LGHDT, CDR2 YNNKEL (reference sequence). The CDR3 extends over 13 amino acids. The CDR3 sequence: CASTLGAQETQYF. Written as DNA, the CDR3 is TGTGCCAGCACCCTCGGGGCTCAAGAGACCCAGTACTTC.